These 23 T cell receptor beta chains were all obtained from the same sample, sequenced in a study of blood T cells in healthy people across ages. PCR was performed a second time for about 6 to 12 cycles using a sample-barcoded 5' primer and a J-beta primer mix. Each CDR3 protein is one row after TCRdb ran MiXCR on the 5' RACE reads. Seen here are around 800,000 distinct CDR3 sequences, approximately 48% observed once, and the top ten hold around 21%. What was sequenced was blood. The receptors here all came from a man aged 60 to 69 in good health.

This chain links TRBV4-3 with TRBJ1-4; D is uncertain. The CDR3 runs to 14 residues. Germline V gene lookup returns CDR1 LGHNA and CDR2 YSLEER. V lost 1 base to trimming and J lost 8 bases, with 11 bases between them. CDR3 bases: TGCGCCAGCAGCCAAGGCGGAGTCGGAGAAAAACTGTTTTTT. Translation: CASSQGGVGEKLFF.

This clonotype has more than one count but fewer than ten. This chain joins TRBV7-9 and TRBJ2-7; D remains ambiguous. CDR1 SEHNR and CDR2 FQNEAQ come from the germline V gene (reference sequence). Trimming shortened V by 5 bases and J by 7 bases, and 12 bases separated the two germline ends. The CDR3 is made up of 12 amino acids. This CDR3 reads CASSTSDWEQYF. In DNA form, the CDR3 reads TGTGCCAGCAGCACATCAGATTGGGAGCAGTACTTC.

This clonotype appeared many times. V is TRBV7-3 and J is TRBJ2-7, with unresolved D. CDR3 length equals 14 residues. Trimming removed 5 bases at V and 0 bases at J, with 11 bases between. Germline lookup yields CDR1 SGHTA and CDR2 FQGTGA. The CDR3 loop is CASSPTSSSYEQYF. The CDR3 DNA reads as TGTGCCAGCAGCCCTACCTCGAGCTCCTACGAGCAGTACTTC.

The rearrangement joins TRBV20-1 to TRBJ2-4, with D unresolved. The CDR3 runs to 13 residues. Per the germline V gene, CDR1 is DFQATT and CDR2 is SNEGSKA (reference sequence). V lost 6 bases and J lost 5, with 14 bases in between. CDR3 residues: CSASDGRQNIQYF. CDR3 nucleotide sequence: TGCAGTGCAAGTGATGGCAGGCAAAACATTCAGTACTTC.

This clonotype has just a few counts. The J gene is TRBJ2-6, the V gene TRBV5-1, with D perhaps matching TRBD1 (6 bases). V lost 4 bases and J 0 bases, leaving 14 bases between the germline ends. CDR3 length: 17 residues. Germline CDR1 SGHRS, CDR2 YFSETQ. CDR3 DNA sequence: TGCGCCAGCAGCCGGGACACCTCCTTCTCTGGGGCCAACGTCCTGACTTTC. Translation gives CASSRDTSFSGANVLTF.

The gene calls are TRBV11-2 and TRBJ1-5; D might be TRBD1 (5 bases). CDR3 size: 15 residues. With 5 bases removed from V and 1 base from J, the gap between germline ends came to 12 bases. CDR1 is SGHAT, CDR2 FQNNGV, per germline. CDR3 loop: CASSETAGSNQPQHF. CDR3 nucleotides: TGTGCCAGCAGCGAAACGGCAGGGAGCAATCAGCCCCAGCATTTT.

The chain uses TRBV20-1 and TRBJ2-3; TRBD2 agrees at 9 bases. The CDR3 spans 14 residues. CDR1 DFQATT and CDR2 SNEGSKA come from the germline V gene (reference sequence). The junction had 6 bases not matched to a gene; V was cut back by 3 bases and J by 5 bases. The CDR3 coding sequence is TGCAGTGCTAGTTGGCGGGGGGGCCAAGATACGCAGTATTTT. Amino acid sequence: CSASWRGGQDTQYF.

The chain uses TRBV5-4 and TRBJ1-1, with D maybe TRBD1 (6 bases). The CDR3 sequence is 13 residues long. Germline V lookup: CDR1 SGHNT, CDR2 YYREEE (reference sequence). Trimming took 4 bases from V and 1 from J, leaving 8 bases between them. The CDR3 reads CASSGGGNTEAFF. In nucleotides, the CDR3 is TGTGCCAGCAGCGGAGGGGGGAACACTGAAGCTTTCTTT.

The gene calls are TRBV20-1 and TRBJ2-1, with 10 bases identical to TRBD2. The germline V gene has CDR1 DFQATT and CDR2 SNEGSKA (reference sequence). There are 16 residues in the CDR3. J gave up 5 bases and V 1 base, and 8 bases lay outside the gene matches. CDR3: CSARVLKRGGDNEQFF. In nucleotides, the CDR3 is TGCAGTGCTAGAGTCTTGAAGCGGGGGGGGGACAATGAGCAGTTCTTC.

The chain has TRBV29-1 and TRBJ2-1; 16 bases agree with TRBD2. In germline, CDR1 is SQVTM, CDR2 ANQGSEA. This CDR3 has 18 residues. J gave up 5 bases and V 6 bases, and 13 bases lay outside the gene matches. CDR3 sequence reads: CSVAGTSGGALFNNEQFF. As DNA, the CDR3 is TGCAGCGTCGCTGGGACTAGCGGGGGGGCGCTTTTCAACAATGAGCAGTTCTTC.

This clonotype has a single count. The J gene is TRBJ2-7, the V gene TRBV11-3, with 8 bases aligning to TRBD1. With V trimmed by 2 bases and J by 3 bases, 6 bases remained unmatched. Germline assignment: CDR1 SGHNT and CDR2 YENEEA. This CDR3 region has 15 residues. Here the CDR3 reads CASSLRPGQDYEQYF. The CDR3 DNA sequence: TGTGCCAGCAGCTTACGCCCGGGACAGGACTACGAGCAGTACTTC.

The chain carries TRBV11-2 and TRBJ1-1; TRBD1 matches at 8 bases. The V segment lost 6 bases and the J segment 0 bases; nucleotides outside the gene matches: 6. This CDR3 is 15 amino acids long. Per the germline V gene, CDR1 is SGHAT and CDR2 is FQNNGV. The CDR3 loop is CASSGTGDMNTEAFF. The DNA of the CDR3 is TGTGCCAGCAGTGGGACAGGCGATATGAACACTGAAGCTTTCTTT.

The gene calls are TRBV7-9 and TRBJ2-5; the match to TRBD2 covers 7 bases. CDR3 length equals 14 residues. V trimming: 5 bases; J trimming: 4 bases; junction bases outside the gene matches: 7. In germline, CDR1 is SEHNR, CDR2 FQNEAQ (reference sequence). The DNA for the CDR3 is TGTGCCAGCAGCCGCTATGGGGGGGGAGAGACCCAGTACTTC. Translating it yields CASSRYGGGETQYF.

With regard to this clonotype: At one boundary the junction diverges from the germline segment, which might be a read error. V usage is TRBV24-1 and J usage is TRBJ2-1; 9 positions agree with TRBD1. The CDR3 covers 15 residues. The germline V gene has CDR1 KGHDR and CDR2 SFDVKD. The CDR3 DNA sequence: TGTGCCATCAGTGATCCCCGGACAGGGGAGAATGAGCAGTTCTTC. It codes for CAISDPRTGENEQFF.

Only a few counts were recorded for this clonotype. This chain links TRBV24-1 with TRBJ2-1; maybe TRBD2 (6 bases). This CDR3 is built from 15 residues. Germline CDR1 is KGHDR and CDR2 is SFDVKD. The V end lost 3 bases, the J end lost 9 bases, and 17 bases lay between the germline ends. The CDR3 coding sequence is TGTGCCACCAGTGATCCGGGACTGTGTCGGAGTGAGCAGTTCTTC. This encodes CATSDPGLCRSEQFF.

V gene TRBV20-1 combines with J gene TRBJ2-7, with a possible D match to TRBD2 (5 bases). The CDR3 length is 15 residues. Germline CDR1 DFQATT, CDR2 SNEGSKA (reference sequence). V lost 0 bases and J lost 0, with 12 bases in between. CDR3 DNA sequence: TGCAGTGCTAGAGATCAGTGGGGAGACTCCTACGAGCAGTACTTC. This sequence encodes CSARDQWGDSYEQYF.

The chain links TRBV5-5 to TRBJ1-2; D unclear. CDR1 and CDR2 from the germline V gene are SGHKS and YYEKEE (reference sequence). The CDR3 is 12 residues long. V was shortened by 4 bases and J by 6 bases, with 10 bases between the two germline ends. CDR3 in DNA: TGTGCCAGCAGCCCCGGAAACGATGGCTACACCTTC. It specifies CASSPGNDGYTF. Using reference TRBV5-5 and TRBJ1-2 for the parts outside the CDR3, the full variable domain is DAGVTQSPTHLIKTRGQQVTLRCSPISGHKSVSWYQQVLGQGPQFIFQYYEKEERGRGNFPDRFSARQFPNYSSELNVNALLLGDSALYLCASSPGNDGYTFGSGTRLTVV.

V and J are TRBV28 and TRBJ2-7; the match to TRBD1 covers 7 bases. Unmatched junction bases numbered 7, after V lost 6 bases and J lost 2 bases. Looked up from germline, CDR1 is MDHEN and CDR2 is SYDVKM. This CDR3 has 14 amino acids. The CDR3 nucleotides read TGTGCCAGCAGCGCGACAGGGTGGACCTACGAGCAGTACTTC. Its translation is CASSATGWTYEQYF.

The table lists this clonotype with many counts. The gene calls are TRBV20-1 and TRBJ2-5; TRBD2 aligns across 9 bases. V was pared by 0 bases and J by 5 bases, with 1 base of the junction left unmatched. The CDR3 consists of 13 residues. The germline CDR1 and CDR2 sequences are DFQATT and SNEGSKA (reference sequence). CDR3 nucleotide sequence: TGCAGTGCTAGAGAAGGACTAGCGGAGACCCAGTACTTC. It encodes CSAREGLAETQYF.

V is TRBV2 and J is TRBJ2-7; D may be TRBD1 or TRBD2 (7 bases each). V shed 6 bases and J shed 4 bases, with 22 bases lying between them. CDR1 is SNHLY and CDR2 is FYNNEI in the germline V gene. The CDR3 runs 16 residues. The CDR3 sequence: CASSRPGGQSLYEQYF. The CDR3 bases are TGTGCCAGCAGCCGGCCGGGGGGACAGAGCCTGTACGAGCAGTACTTC.

This chain connects TRBV28 to TRBJ2-4, with D uncertain. The germline V gene encodes CDR1 MDHEN and CDR2 SYDVKM. The CDR3 covers 13 residues. V lost 9 bases to trimming and J lost 2 bases, with 11 bases between them. This CDR3 reads CASKSSTKNIQYF. As DNA, the CDR3 is TGTGCCAGTAAATCGAGTACCAAAAACATTCAGTACTTC. Filled out from reference TRBV28 and TRBJ2-4, the complete variable domain reads DVKVTQSSRYLVKRTGEKVFLECVQDMDHENMFWYRQDPGLGLRLIYFSYDVKMKEKGDIPEGYSVSREKKERFSLILESASTNQTSMYLCASKSSTKNIQYFGAGTRLSVL.

This clonotype was recorded a few times. The V and J genes are TRBV4-3 and TRBJ2-1; D unresolved. Looked up from germline, CDR1 is LGHNA and CDR2 is YSLEER. The CDR3 is 17 residues long. Trimming took off 2 bases at V and 0 bases at J, with 14 bases between the two ends. The CDR3 DNA reads TGCGCCAGCAGCCAACGCCCGGGTTTTAGCTCCTACAATGAGCAGTTCTTC. Amino acids: CASSQRPGFSSYNEQFF.

There are a few counts of this clonotype. This rearrangement joins TRBV4-1 to TRBJ1-3; TRBD1 agrees at 9 bases. The J segment lost 8 bases and the V segment lost 3 bases, leaving 8 bases of the junction unmatched. This CDR3 has 15 residues. Looked up from germline, CDR1 is MGHRA and CDR2 is YSYEKL. The CDR3, as DNA: TGCGCCAGCAGCCAGACCGGACAGGGGAGACACACCATATATTTT. Its translation: CASSQTGQGRHTIYF.